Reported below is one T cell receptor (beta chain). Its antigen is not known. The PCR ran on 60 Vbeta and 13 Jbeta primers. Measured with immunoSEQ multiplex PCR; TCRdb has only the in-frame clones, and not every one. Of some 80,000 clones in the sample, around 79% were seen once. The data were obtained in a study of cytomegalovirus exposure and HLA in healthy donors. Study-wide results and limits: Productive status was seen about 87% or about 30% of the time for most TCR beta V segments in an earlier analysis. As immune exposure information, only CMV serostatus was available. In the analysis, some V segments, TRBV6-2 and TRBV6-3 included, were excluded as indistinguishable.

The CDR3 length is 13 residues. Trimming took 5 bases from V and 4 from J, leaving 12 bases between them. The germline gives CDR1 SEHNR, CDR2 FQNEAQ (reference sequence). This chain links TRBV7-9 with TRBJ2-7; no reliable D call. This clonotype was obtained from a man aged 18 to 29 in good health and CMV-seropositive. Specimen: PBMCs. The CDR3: CASSIRSIYEQYF. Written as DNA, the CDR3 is TGTGCCAGCAGCATCCGAAGCATATACGAGCAGTACTTC. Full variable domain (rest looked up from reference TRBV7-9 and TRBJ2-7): DTGVSQNPRHKITKRGQNVTFRCDPISEHNRLYWYRQTLGQGPEFLTYFQNEAQLEKSRLLSDRFSAERPKGSFSTLEIQRTEQGDSAMYLCASSIRSIYEQYFGPGTRLTVT.